This T cell receptor beta chain is from a study of T cells in Graves' hyperthyroidism and ophthalmopathy. From RNA transcripts, TCR beta CDR3 regions were amplified. The HTBI primer set drove a first-round RT-PCR of the TCR CDR3. TCRdb re-analysed the multiplex PCR reads in MiXCR, keeping a single row per CDR3 protein. The sample has 600,000 to 900,000 distinct CDR3 sequences, 16% seen once; the top ten hold around 8%. Study findings and constraints: Blood samples included most of the expanded thyroid clonotypes exceeding 0.001. Ophthalmopathy, as predicted by the model, came a median 6.5 months after the prediction.

This clonotype was observed many times. The antigen is undetermined. Among the patients, aged 18 to 65, hyperthyroidism was newly diagnosed and had lasted under 2 months. On the basis of clinical symptoms, serum thyroxine and TRAb, thyroid ultrasound and orbital computed tomography, diagnoses were made. The germline V and J ends were trimmed by 5 bases and 2 bases, with 7 bases remaining between them. Germline V gives CDR1 SGHVS, CDR2 FQNEAQ. CDR3 size: 12 residues. V usage is TRBV7-8 and J usage is TRBJ2-7; no definite D call. The sample consisted of blood. This clonotype was sampled from a man aged 18 to 35 with Graves' hyperthyroidism. The CDR3 bases are TGTGCCAGCAGCATAGACACCTACGAGCAGTACTTC. It specifies CASSIDTYEQYF.